This T cell receptor (beta chain) originates from a study of cytomegalovirus exposure and HLA in healthy donors. The CDR3 loop spans 17 amino acids. V shed 9 bases and J 4 bases; nucleotides not matched to a gene: 17. Germline CDR1 and CDR2: SGHRS and YFSETQ. The PCR was carried out with 60 Vbeta primers and 13 Jbeta primers. Sequencing was performed with immunoSEQ multiplex PCR; in TCRdb, only in-frame clones are kept and a portion is missing. Here the sample spans just over 150,000 clones, 84% being singletons. The donors gave bone marrow, and they were healthy. Material for sequencing was PBMCs. The receptor was isolated from a man aged 18 to 35 in good health and CMV-seronegative. The genes are TRBV5-1 and TRBJ2-5, with 11 bases lining up with TRBD2. The DNA for the CDR3 is TGCGCCACCCGCGAACGGGGTAGCGGGGGGGCTTCAGAGACCCAGTACTTC. It specifies CATRERGSGGASETQYF.